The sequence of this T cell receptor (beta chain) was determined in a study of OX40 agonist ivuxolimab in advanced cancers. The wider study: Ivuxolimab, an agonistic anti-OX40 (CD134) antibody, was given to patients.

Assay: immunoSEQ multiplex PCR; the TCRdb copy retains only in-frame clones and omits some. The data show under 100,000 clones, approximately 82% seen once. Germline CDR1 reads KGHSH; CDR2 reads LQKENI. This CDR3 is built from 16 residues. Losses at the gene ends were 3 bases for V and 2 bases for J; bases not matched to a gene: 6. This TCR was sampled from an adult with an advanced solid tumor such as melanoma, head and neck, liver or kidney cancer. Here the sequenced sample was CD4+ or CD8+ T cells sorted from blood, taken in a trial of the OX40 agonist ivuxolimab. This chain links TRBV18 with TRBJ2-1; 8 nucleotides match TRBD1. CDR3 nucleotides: TGTGCCAGCTCACCGCGTGACAGGGGAGCCTACAATGAGCAGTTCTTC. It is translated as CASSPRDRGAYNEQFF.